Listed here are 13 T cell receptor beta chains from one sample, sequenced in a study of OX40 agonist ivuxolimab in advanced cancers. TCRdb's table, derived via immunoSEQ multiplex PCR, lists solely in-frame clones and lacks some. The sample yields around 60,000 clones, approximately 81% seen once. The sequences come from CD4+ or CD8+ T cells sorted from blood, collected in a trial of the OX40 agonist ivuxolimab. These receptor sequences come from an adult with an advanced solid tumor such as melanoma, head and neck, liver or kidney cancer.

The V gene is TRBV7-3, the J gene TRBJ2-5; D gene unclear. The CDR3 length is 14 residues. The V gene's germline CDR1 is SGHTA and CDR2 FQGTGA. The V end was cut by 4 bases, the J end by 5 bases, with 14 bases between. Here the CDR3 reads CASSSERESETQYF. The CDR3 DNA is TGTGCCAGCAGCTCCGAACGAGAATCCGAGACCCAGTACTTC. Using reference TRBV7-3 and TRBJ2-5 for the parts outside the CDR3, the full variable domain is GAGVSQTPSNKVTEKGKYVELRCDPISGHTALYWYRQSLGQGPEFLIYFQGTGAADDSGLPNDRFFAVRPEGSVSTLKIQRTERGDSAVYLCASSSERESETQYFGPGTRLLVL.

This rearrangement joins TRBV4-1 to TRBJ2-1; D gene ambiguous. Deletions cut 0 bases from V and 9 bases from J, with 12 bases between. Germline V gives CDR1 MGHRA, CDR2 YSYEKL. The CDR3 has 14 residues. The CDR3 DNA reads as TGCGCCAGCAGCCAAGATCAGAGGTCGGGTGAGCAGTTCTTC. Translated, it gives CASSQDQRSGEQFF.

J is TRBJ1-6 and V is TRBV4-3; D not certain. The CDR3 runs 13 residues. Germline V gives CDR1 LGHNA, CDR2 YSLEER. V was pared by 1 base and J by 10 bases, with 8 bases between. CDR3 nucleotide sequence: TGCGCCAGCAGCCAAGGTCATTACTCACCCCTCCACTTT. Translating it yields CASSQGHYSPLHF.

The rearrangement joins TRBV12-5 to TRBJ2-1, with 8 bases lining up with TRBD2. The germline CDR1 and CDR2 sequences are LGHNT and FRNRAP. This CDR3 spans 14 amino acids. J was trimmed by 9 bases and V by 5 bases; bases with no gene match: 9. CDR3: CASGPPGLESEQFF. The CDR3 nucleotides are TGTGCTAGTGGTCCGCCGGGACTAGAATCTGAGCAGTTCTTC.

The chain carries TRBV5-5 and TRBJ2-7; the D call may be TRBD1 or TRBD2 (5 bases each). This CDR3 has 15 residues. Deletions cut 5 bases from V and 6 bases from J, with 21 bases between. Germline CDR1 is SGHKS and CDR2 is YYEKEE (reference sequence). CDR3 sequence (DNA): TGTGCCAGCAGGCAAAGAGGGCCAGGGATACCCGAGCAGTACTTC. It encodes CASRQRGPGIPEQYF.

This clone qualifies as medium-sized. The rearrangement joins TRBV6-1 to TRBJ2-7, with 7 nucleotides matching TRBD2. Germline-derived CDR1 and CDR2 are MNHNS and SASEGT. The V segment lost 3 bases and the J segment 1 base; nucleotides outside the gene matches: 3. The CDR3 extends over 14 amino acids. The CDR3 here is CASSDPGLSYEQYF. The CDR3 DNA reads TGTGCCAGCAGTGATCCGGGACTATCCTACGAGCAGTACTTC.

The chain employs TRBV5-8 and TRBJ1-1; unclear D gene. The CDR3 sequence is 15 residues long. Germline assignment: CDR1 SGHTS and CDR2 YDEGEE. The germline V and J ends were trimmed by 1 base and 7 bases, with 17 bases remaining between them. CDR3 protein: CASSLNGRSGYEAFF. The CDR3 bases are TGTGCCAGCAGCTTGAATGGTCGCTCAGGCTATGAAGCTTTCTTT.

This chain links TRBV11-1 with TRBJ2-1; 10 bases are shared with TRBD2. This CDR3 has 15 amino acids. Trimming cost V 5 bases and J 2 bases; bases outside gene matches: 3. Germline V gives CDR1 SGHAT, CDR2 FQDESV (reference sequence). CDR3 sequence (DNA): TGTGCCAGCAGCCACAGCGGGGGGGCCTACAATGAGCAGTTCTTC. Translating gives CASSHSGGAYNEQFF.

The V and J genes are TRBV25-1 and TRBJ2-7, with 7 bases identical to TRBD2. The CDR3 consists of 13 residues. From germline, CDR1 is MGHDK and CDR2 SYGVNS. V was pared by 10 bases and J by 5 bases, with 11 bases of the junction left unmatched. CDR3 loop: CAISRGVGDEQYF. The CDR3 region has the DNA TGTGCCATCTCCCGGGGGGTAGGGGACGAGCAGTACTTC.

The rearrangement joins TRBV28 to TRBJ1-2; a weak D match, TRBD1 (6 bases). Germline loops: CDR1 MDHEN, CDR2 SYDVKM. V was shortened by 5 bases and J by 4 bases, with 17 bases between the two germline ends. The CDR3 covers 15 residues. The CDR3 sequence: CASSPVGAGVYGYTF. CDR3 nucleotides: TGTGCCAGCAGTCCGGTAGGGGCAGGGGTCTATGGCTACACCTTC.

This clone has only a few counts. This sequence joins TRBV15 and TRBJ2-7; D unclear. This CDR3 is 15 amino acids long. Germline CDR1 is LNHNV and CDR2 is YYDKDF (reference sequence). V dropped 4 bases and J dropped 0 bases, with 13 bases sitting between them. The CDR3 bases are TGTGCCACCAGCAAGGACCGACTGCTCTCCTACGAGCAGTACTTC. Its translation is CATSKDRLLSYEQYF. The full variable domain, completed using reference TRBV15 and TRBJ2-7, is DAMVIQNPRYQVTQFGKPVTLSCSQTLNHNVMYWYQQKSSQAPKLLFHYYDKDFNNEADTPDNFQSRRPNTSFCFLDIRSPGLGDTAMYLCATSKDRLLSYEQYFGPGTRLTVT.

CDR3 sequence (DNA): TGTGCCAGCAGTTTATCCCTTGGGTCGACTACGGGCGAGCAGTACTTC. Translation: CASSLSLGSTTGEQYF. The chain is built from TRBV27 and TRBJ2-7; D possibly corresponds to TRBD2 (5 bases). Trimming left V 0 bases short and J 6 bases short, with 18 bases between. Germline-derived CDR1 and CDR2 are MNHEY and SMNVEV (reference sequence). The CDR3 extends over 16 amino acids.

This clone was found a few times. The chain employs TRBV11-2 and TRBJ1-1; weak D call: TRBD1 (5 bases). V lost 2 bases to trimming and J lost 6 bases, with 19 bases between them. CDR1 is SGHAT, CDR2 FQNNGV, per germline. This CDR3 comprises 16 residues. CDR3 sequence reads: CASSLSPGKPGAEAFF. The CDR3, as DNA: TGTGCCAGCAGCTTAAGTCCCGGGAAACCGGGGGCTGAAGCTTTCTTT.